This is a list of T cell receptor beta chains from one sample in a study of T-cell reconstitution after alpha-beta-depleted transplantation in children. MiXCR, run by TCRdb on the PCR reads, gives a single entry per CDR3 protein. The repertoire includes about 410,000 distinct CDR3 sequences, just over 20% of them detected once, and around 4% sits in the top ten. The input for sequencing was PBMCs from the stem cell graft donor, taken from the stem cell graft. The origin of the receptors is a human donor who donated a stem cell graft to a child with acute myeloid leukemia. CDR3s include the opening cysteine and the closing phenylalanine or tryptophan. Fields, in order: J gene, CDR3 length, D gene, clone size, V gene, CDR3 protein, CDR3 DNA. A D gene is named only where the DNA matches it firmly. Clone size is not always given. Where it is, it says once, few, many or a class for expanded clones.

J: TRBJ2-7; length: 11; D: TRBD1; size: many; V: TRBV27; CDR3: CVSGQGDEQYF; DNA: TGTGTTTCGGGACAGGGAGACGAGCAGTACTTC
J: TRBJ2-5; length: 15; D: TRBD2; size: NA; V: TRBV2; CDR3: CASSESRGAGETQYF; DNA: TGTGCCAGCAGTGAATCGCGGGGGGCAGGAGAGACCCAGTACTTC
J: TRBJ2-3; length: 16; D: TRBD2; size: NA; V: TRBV20-1; CDR3: CSARDQTSGSTDTQYF; DNA: TGCAGTGCTAGAGATCAAACTAGCGGGAGCACAGATACGCAGTATTTT
J: TRBJ2-2; length: 14; D: TRBD2; size: NA; V: TRBV20-1; CDR3: CSARGEGVTGELFF; DNA: TGCAGTGCTAGAGGGGAGGGCGTCACCGGGGAGCTGTTTTTT
J: TRBJ2-7; length: 13; D: TRBD2; size: NA; V: TRBV5-1; CDR3: CASRVAEASGQYF; DNA: TGCGCCAGCAGAGTTGCGGAGGCTAGCGGGCAGTACTTC
J: TRBJ2-3; length: 12; D: NA; size: few; V: TRBV12-3/TRBV12-4; CDR3: CASRDMADTQYF; DNA: TGTGCCAGCAGAGATATGGCAGATACGCAGTATTTT
J: TRBJ2-1; length: 12; D: NA; size: NA; V: TRBV6-4; CDR3: CASSAWIYEQFF; DNA: TGTGCCAGCAGTGCGTGGATCTATGAGCAGTTCTTC
J: TRBJ1-2; length: 13; D: NA; size: NA; V: TRBV12-3/TRBV12-4; CDR3: CASSSRGTYGYTF; DNA: TGTGCCAGCAGTTCCAGGGGAACCTATGGCTACACCTTC
J: TRBJ2-7; length: 16; D: TRBD2; size: NA; V: TRBV5-1; CDR3: CASSPQQAGPTYEQYF; DNA: TGCGCCAGCAGCCCCCAACAAGCGGGGCCCACCTACGAGCAGTACTTC
J: TRBJ2-5; length: 14; D: NA; size: NA; V: TRBV27; CDR3: CASSLTDLQETQYF; DNA: TGTGCCAGCAGTTTAACGGACCTCCAAGAGACCCAGTACTTC
J: TRBJ1-5; length: 14; D: NA; size: NA; V: TRBV28; CDR3: CASSRRLDNQPQHF; DNA: TGTGCCAGCAGCAGGAGGCTCGACAATCAGCCCCAGCATTTT
J: TRBJ2-2; length: 19; D: NA; size: many; V: TRBV4-3; CDR3: CASSQDSSWGLTNTGELFF; DNA: TGCGCCAGCAGCCAAGATTCGAGTTGGGGGCTTACGAACACCGGGGAGCTGTTTTTT
J: TRBJ2-1; length: 13; D: NA; size: many; V: TRBV29-1; CDR3: CSVEKLASNEQFF; DNA: TGCAGCGTTGAAAAGTTAGCTTCCAATGAGCAGTTCTTC
J: TRBJ2-1; length: 17; D: TRBD2; size: few; V: TRBV27; CDR3: CASRPIAGGPGYNEQFF; DNA: TGTGCCAGCAGGCCTATAGCGGGAGGGCCGGGATACAATGAGCAGTTCTTC
J: TRBJ2-1; length: 16; D: NA; size: NA; V: TRBV14; CDR3: CASSQDLGQGYDEQFF; DNA: TGTGCCAGCAGCCAAGATCTGGGGCAGGGCTACGATGAGCAGTTCTTC
J: TRBJ2-2; length: 15; D: NA; size: few; V: TRBV5-1; CDR3: CASSLGQLNTGELFF; DNA: TGCGCCAGCAGCCTCGGACAGCTGAACACCGGGGAGCTGTTTTTT
J: TRBJ2-5; length: 15; D: TRBD1; size: NA; V: TRBV6-1; CDR3: CASSRGQGSEETQYF; DNA: TGTGCCAGCAGTCGGGGACAGGGTAGCGAAGAGACCCAGTACTTC
J: TRBJ2-3; length: 11; D: NA; size: few; V: TRBV29-1; CDR3: CSVRRPDTQYF; DNA: TGCAGCGTTCGACGGCCAGATACGCAGTATTTT
J: TRBJ1-5; length: 14; D: NA; size: few; V: TRBV28; CDR3: CASTPWGGTQPQHF; DNA: TGTGCCAGCACCCCCTGGGGAGGGACTCAGCCCCAGCATTTT
J: TRBJ2-1; length: 14; D: TRBD1; size: few; V: TRBV5-5; CDR3: CASSLGQGNNEQFF; DNA: TGTGCCAGCAGTTTGGGACAGGGGAACAATGAGCAGTTCTTC
J: TRBJ1-1; length: 15; D: TRBD1; size: many; V: TRBV10-3; CDR3: CAISESGTGGTEAFF; DNA: TGTGCCATCAGTGAGTCGGGAACAGGGGGCACTGAAGCTTTCTTT
J: TRBJ2-1; length: 15; D: TRBD2; size: many; V: TRBV11-2; CDR3: CASSLVAGGRGEQFF; DNA: TGTGCCAGCAGCTTAGTAGCGGGAGGCCGAGGGGAGCAGTTCTTC
J: TRBJ2-2; length: 14; D: NA; size: NA; V: TRBV9; CDR3: CASSVTGHTGELFF; DNA: TGTGCCAGCAGCGTCACAGGTCACACCGGGGAGCTGTTTTTT
J: TRBJ2-1; length: 17; D: TRBD1; size: NA; V: TRBV24-1; CDR3: CATSDPRQGASYNEQIF; DNA: TGTGCCACCAGTGACCCCAGACAGGGGGCCTCCTACAATGAGCAGATCTTC
J: TRBJ2-5; length: 14; D: NA; size: few; V: TRBV20-1; CDR3: CSAGSDSSGETQYF; DNA: TGCAGTGCTGGATCGGATTCTAGTGGAGAGACCCAGTACTTC
J: TRBJ2-1; length: 14; D: NA; size: NA; V: TRBV2; CDR3: CASRISDSYNEQFF; DNA: TGTGCCAGCAGAATATCGGACTCCTACAATGAGCAGTTCTTC
J: TRBJ2-7; length: 16; D: TRBD2; size: NA; V: TRBV10-3; CDR3: CAISELTGTSSYEQYF; DNA: TGTGCCATCAGTGAGCTCACCGGGACTAGCTCCTACGAGCAGTACTTC
J: TRBJ2-3; length: 13; D: NA; size: NA; V: TRBV11-2; CDR3: CASSTTSPGAQYF; DNA: TGTGCCAGCAGCACGACGTCCCCCGGCGCCCAGTATTTT
J: TRBJ1-5; length: 15; D: NA; size: NA; V: TRBV6-5; CDR3: CASSSARVPDQPQHF; DNA: TGTGCCAGCAGCTCGGCGAGGGTGCCCGATCAGCCCCAGCATTTT
J: TRBJ1-1; length: 12; D: NA; size: many; V: TRBV20-1; CDR3: CSARYGTTEAFF; DNA: TGCAGTGCTAGATACGGAACAACTGAAGCTTTCTTT
J: TRBJ2-7; length: 15; D: NA; size: few; V: TRBV5-1; CDR3: CASSLGQGGYYEQYF; DNA: TGCGCCAGCAGCTTGGGTCAGGGGGGCTACTACGAGCAGTACTTC
J: TRBJ1-1; length: 15; D: NA; size: NA; V: TRBV5-1; CDR3: CASSLRGSGNTEAFF; DNA: TGCGCCAGCAGCTTGAGAGGGTCAGGAAACACTGAAGCTTTCTTT
J: TRBJ2-1; length: 14; D: TRBD1; size: NA; V: TRBV15; CDR3: CATSRDRSSEEQFF; DNA: TGTGCCACCAGCAGGGACAGGAGCTCTGAGGAGCAGTTCTTC
J: TRBJ2-7; length: 15; D: TRBD2; size: NA; V: TRBV9; CDR3: CASSVRASGDVEQYF; DNA: TGTGCCAGCAGCGTAAGGGCTAGCGGCGATGTCGAGCAGTACTTC
J: TRBJ1-1; length: 13; D: TRBD1; size: many; V: TRBV7-2; CDR3: CASSLADRGQAFF; DNA: TGTGCCAGCAGCTTAGCGGACAGGGGGCAAGCTTTCTTT
J: TRBJ2-7; length: 15; D: NA; size: many; V: TRBV7-2; CDR3: CASSLGHFSSYEQYF; DNA: TGTGCCAGCAGCTTAGGACACTTTAGCTCCTACGAGCAGTACTTC
J: TRBJ2-1; length: 16; D: TRBD2; size: few; V: TRBV5-1; CDR3: CASSLLPRTSGNEQFF; DNA: TGCGCCAGCAGCTTGCTGCCCCGGACTAGCGGAAATGAGCAGTTCTTC
J: TRBJ2-2; length: 15; D: NA; size: NA; V: TRBV5-1; CDR3: CASSLVYGNTGELFF; DNA: TGCGCCAGCAGCTTGGTGTACGGCAACACCGGGGAGCTGTTTTTT
J: TRBJ2-7; length: 16; D: NA; size: NA; V: TRBV4-2; CDR3: CASSQDSDRHSYEQYF; DNA: TGTGCCAGCAGCCAAGACTCGGACAGACACTCCTACGAGCAGTACTTC
J: TRBJ2-3; length: 17; D: NA; size: NA; V: TRBV2; CDR3: CASSPYLIAVDTDTQYF; DNA: TGTGCCAGCAGTCCCTACCTAATAGCGGTTGACACAGATACGCAGTATTTT
J: TRBJ2-1; length: 14; D: NA; size: many; V: TRBV7-2; CDR3: CASSFMGTSDEQFF; DNA: TGTGCCAGCAGCTTTATGGGTACTTCGGATGAGCAGTTCTTC
J: TRBJ2-7; length: 16; D: TRBD1; size: few; V: TRBV2; CDR3: CASSEARVTGGGEQYF; DNA: TGTGCCAGCAGTGAAGCGCGTGTGACAGGGGGCGGCGAGCAGTACTTC
J: TRBJ2-7; length: 13; D: NA; size: many; V: TRBV27; CDR3: CASSRMGPYEQYF; DNA: TGTGCCAGCAGCCGGATGGGGCCCTACGAGCAGTACTTC
J: TRBJ2-7; length: 16; D: TRBD2; size: NA; V: TRBV6-1; CDR3: CASMKGSGPASYEQYF; DNA: TGTGCCAGCATGAAGGGTAGCGGGCCGGCCTCCTACGAGCAGTACTTC
J: TRBJ2-7; length: 14; D: TRBD2; size: NA; V: TRBV6-2/TRBV6-3; CDR3: CASSYKREVREQYF; DNA: TGTGCCAGCAGTTACAAGCGGGAGGTTCGCGAGCAGTACTTC
J: TRBJ1-5; length: 14; D: NA; size: many; V: TRBV20-1; CDR3: CSARRGPSNQPQHF; DNA: TGCAGTGCTAGAAGAGGCCCCAGCAATCAGCCCCAGCATTTT
J: TRBJ2-5; length: 14; D: NA; size: NA; V: TRBV12-3/TRBV12-4; CDR3: CASSLSAYQETQYF; DNA: TGTGCCAGCAGCCTAAGCGCGTACCAAGAGACCCAGTACTTC
J: TRBJ2-6; length: 17; D: NA; size: NA; V: TRBV11-2; CDR3: CASSLNQQRSGANVLTF; DNA: TGTGCCAGCAGCTTGAACCAACAGCGTTCTGGGGCCAACGTCCTGACTTTC
J: TRBJ2-3; length: 16; D: TRBD1; size: NA; V: TRBV9; CDR3: CASSPWDRLITDTQYF; DNA: TGTGCCAGCAGCCCATGGGACAGGTTAATCACAGATACGCAGTATTTT
J: TRBJ2-1; length: 13; D: NA; size: few; V: TRBV20-1; CDR3: CSASGGTNNEQFF; DNA: TGCAGTGCCAGTGGCGGAACTAACAATGAGCAGTTCTTC
J: TRBJ2-1; length: 16; D: TRBD1; size: few; V: TRBV24-1; CDR3: CATSDRDRDSYNEQFF; DNA: TGTGCCACCAGTGACCGGGACAGGGACTCCTACAATGAGCAGTTCTTC